This TCR beta chain originates from a study of blood T cell repertoires in COVID-19 (dated by TCRdb to 2018 to 2020). Study-level background: Samples from collaborators originated in the United States, Italy and Spain and spanned both the acute and convalescent phases of COVID-19. The material from the prospective study consisted of cDNA or gDNA derived from T cells, B-cell-depleted T cells, or PBMCs. Deeply sampled blood TCRbeta repertoires from subjects exposed to, actively infected with, or recovered from COVID-19 were included in the dataset. A freely available public database, intended as a resource for researchers studying the immune response to SARS-CoV-2, is where the repertoires were released. The samples were drawn from the first 160 participants of the ongoing ImmuneRACE study and from 1,254 subjects provided by 6 global collaborators. Nearly every sample came with metadata listing a de-identified subject ID, COVID-19 status, age in years and sex. Where available, HLA class I and class II types were taken from metadata supplied by the sample provider and were not determined by assay-based typing.

Concerning this clone itself: This receptor's antigen is unknown. No base quality information exists; no much larger clone differs at one position.

Whole blood was collected in K2EDTA tubes by collaborating institutions according to the institutions' own protocols. For TCRbeta analysis, collaborators shipped samples in one of three forms: frozen whole blood, isolated PBMCs, or DNA extracted from either of those sample types. V trim: 0 bases; J trim: 7 bases; unmatched bases: 14. The germline V gene (reference sequence) sets CDR1 to SGHNT and CDR2 to YYREEE. From its cysteine to its phenylalanine, the CDR3 spans 17 amino acids. The only DNA kept is the CDR3, 51 bases in frame from the first base. Overall study outcomes, separate from this receptor: The amount of clinical and demographic metadata varied by source and participant and was provided uncurated.

The immunoSEQ Assay, a bias-controlled multiplex PCR, was used to amplify TCRbeta CDR3 regions from genomic DNA. Processing in the source paper ran as follows. The number of nucleated cells in each sample was estimated by amplification of reference gene primers within the assay. Sequence reads were collapsed and filtered to measure the absolute abundance of every unique TCRbeta CDR3 rearrangement. Productive Simpson clonality was computed per sample as the square root of Simpson's diversity index over productive rearrangements. The table was pulled from immuneACCESS by TCRdb, which kept in-frame rearrangements only. Such tables lose some clones; where checked, under half of the loss comes from unresolved V genes, and the rest has no known cause. D and trimming come from the DNA, and the V and J calls and clone size come from that table. The sample table shows roughly 30,000 clones, and almost 85% are seen once. The top ten clonotypes cover around 6.6% of the sample.

The clonotype was recovered from a man aged 55 to 70 with active COVID-19. The chain is assembled from TRBV5-4 and TRBJ2-7, with 9 central nucleotides matching TRBD1. The sequenced material came from peripheral blood. DNA sequence: TGTGCCAGCAGCTTGGGGATTTCGGGACAGGGCACGTGGGAGCAGTACTTC. This translates into CASSLGISGQGTWEQYF. The CDR3 plus the reference TRBV5-4 and TRBJ2-7 genes for the other parts give the full variable domain: ETGVTQSPTHLIKTRGQQVTLRCSSQSGHNTVSWYQQALGQGPQFIFQYYREEENGRGNFPPRFSGLQFPNYSSELNVNALELDDSALYLCASSLGISGQGTWEQYFGPGTRLTVT.